These T cell receptor beta chains were read from a single sample in a study of T cells after yellow fever vaccination. TCRdb analysed the 5' RACE reads with MiXCR anew, one entry per CDR3 protein. Found here are some 260,000 distinct CDR3 sequences, over 4.5% of them singletons; the top ten hold roughly 3.3%. The sequences come from CD4+ T cells sorted from PBMCs, collected on the day of the yellow fever booster vaccination. These receptors were collected from a man between 18 and 29 years old who received the YFV17D yellow fever vaccine. Each CDR3 is given with its conserved first and last residue. The order of the fields is V gene, J gene, D gene, clone size, CDR3 DNA, CDR3 protein. A D gene is named only where the DNA matches it firmly. Clone size is shown for a subset of rows, as once, few, many or a class of expanded clone.

v_gene: TRBV6-1; j_gene: TRBJ2-5; d_gene: -; abundance: few; CDR3nt: TGTGCCAGCAGTGCACAGGCGAGGGCAGAGACCCAGTACTTC; CDR3aa: CASSAQARAETQYF
v_gene: TRBV3-1; j_gene: TRBJ1-5; d_gene: TRBD1; abundance: -; CDR3nt: TGTGCCAGCAGCCAGAGGGGACAGGGAAGAAATCAGCCCCAGCATTTT; CDR3aa: CASSQRGQGRNQPQHF
v_gene: TRBV7-2; j_gene: TRBJ1-1; d_gene: TRBD1; abundance: few; CDR3nt: TGTGCCAGCAGCCCCCGACAGGGGTTAATGAACACTGAAGCTTTCTTT; CDR3aa: CASSPRQGLMNTEAFF
v_gene: TRBV12-3/TRBV12-4; j_gene: TRBJ1-1; d_gene: -; abundance: few; CDR3nt: TGTGCCAGCATGCGTTACACTGAAGCTTTCTTT; CDR3aa: CASMRYTEAFF
v_gene: TRBV18; j_gene: TRBJ1-1; d_gene: -; abundance: -; CDR3nt: TGTGCCAGCTCACCCATGGGGCAGCCATTGGGAGCTTTCTTT; CDR3aa: CASSPMGQPLGAFF
v_gene: TRBV6-1; j_gene: TRBJ2-5; d_gene: TRBD2; abundance: many; CDR3nt: TGTGCCAGCAGTGAACGGGGAGGGCAGACCCAGTACTTC; CDR3aa: CASSERGGQTQYF
v_gene: TRBV18; j_gene: TRBJ1-1; d_gene: -; abundance: few; CDR3nt: TGTGCCAGCTCACCAGCGACAAACTCGAACACTGAAGCTTTCTTT; CDR3aa: CASSPATNSNTEAFF
v_gene: TRBV7-2; j_gene: TRBJ1-5; d_gene: -; abundance: -; CDR3nt: TGTGCCAGCAGCTTACCAGACAGCAATCAGCCCCAGCATTTT; CDR3aa: CASSLPDSNQPQHF
v_gene: TRBV30; j_gene: TRBJ2-7; d_gene: -; abundance: many; CDR3nt: TGTGCCTGGAGTGTACAGGTGATTAGAGAGCAGTACTTC; CDR3aa: CAWSVQVIREQYF
v_gene: TRBV6-5; j_gene: TRBJ1-4; d_gene: -; abundance: -; CDR3nt: TGTGCCAGCAGTTACGAGCTAGGAAATGAAAAACTGTTTTTT; CDR3aa: CASSYELGNEKLFF
v_gene: TRBV7-9; j_gene: TRBJ2-1; d_gene: -; abundance: many; CDR3nt: TGTGCCAGCAGCTTGGTTCGGGCCGGCGGATTCTACAATGAGCAGTTCTTC; CDR3aa: CASSLVRAGGFYNEQFF
v_gene: TRBV24-1; j_gene: TRBJ2-5; d_gene: -; abundance: many; CDR3nt: TGTGCCACCAGTGATGCAGGGAAAGAGACCCAGTACTTC; CDR3aa: CATSDAGKETQYF
v_gene: TRBV7-9; j_gene: TRBJ2-2; d_gene: -; abundance: many; CDR3nt: TGTGCCAGCAGCTTGGGGACGGCCTTCACCGGGGAGCTGTTTTTT; CDR3aa: CASSLGTAFTGELFF
v_gene: TRBV5-1; j_gene: TRBJ2-5; d_gene: -; abundance: -; CDR3nt: TGCGCCAGCAGCTCGGACATTGTGACCCAGTACTTC; CDR3aa: CASSSDIVTQYF
v_gene: TRBV29-1; j_gene: TRBJ1-1; d_gene: -; abundance: few; CDR3nt: TGCAGCGCCGCACATCCGGACCGGGACACTGAAGCTTTCTTT; CDR3aa: CSAAHPDRDTEAFF
v_gene: TRBV20-1; j_gene: TRBJ1-4; d_gene: -; abundance: few; CDR3nt: TGCAGTGCCCCCGGGGGGGCTAATGAAAAACTGTTTTTT; CDR3aa: CSAPGGANEKLFF
v_gene: TRBV11-3; j_gene: TRBJ2-5; d_gene: TRBD1; abundance: many; CDR3nt: TGTGCCAGCAGCCCCAGGGACAGGGAGGTGGAGGAGACCCAGTACTTC; CDR3aa: CASSPRDREVEETQYF
v_gene: TRBV10-3; j_gene: TRBJ2-7; d_gene: -; abundance: many; CDR3nt: TGTGCCATCAGTGAGGTCAGCGGTTCCTCCTACGAGCAGTACTTC; CDR3aa: CAISEVSGSSYEQYF
v_gene: TRBV12-3/TRBV12-4; j_gene: TRBJ1-6; d_gene: TRBD1; abundance: few; CDR3nt: TGTGCCAGCAGCCTATCGGGGGGACAGGGTGGTTCACCCCTCCACTTT; CDR3aa: CASSLSGGQGGSPLHF
v_gene: TRBV7-2; j_gene: TRBJ2-1; d_gene: -; abundance: -; CDR3nt: TGTGCCAGCAGCTCCCCGGGGACGGGTAGGCACAATGAGCAGTTCTTC; CDR3aa: CASSSPGTGRHNEQFF
v_gene: TRBV20-1; j_gene: TRBJ2-1; d_gene: -; abundance: -; CDR3nt: TGCAGTGCTAGAGATGCGGTCTTCTCGGAGCAGTTCTTC; CDR3aa: CSARDAVFSEQFF
v_gene: TRBV24-1; j_gene: TRBJ2-1; d_gene: TRBD1; abundance: -; CDR3nt: TGTGCCACCAGTGATACAGGGGCGGGTGAGCAGTTCTTC; CDR3aa: CATSDTGAGEQFF
v_gene: TRBV19; j_gene: TRBJ2-3; d_gene: TRBD1; abundance: few; CDR3nt: TGTGCCAGTATTGAGACAGGGGGCACAGATACGCAGTATTTT; CDR3aa: CASIETGGTDTQYF
v_gene: TRBV7-2; j_gene: TRBJ1-1; d_gene: TRBD1; abundance: -; CDR3nt: TGTGCCAGCAGCTTCGTACAGGGGGCGGCTGCTGGGGCTTTCTTT; CDR3aa: CASSFVQGAAAGAFF
v_gene: TRBV7-6; j_gene: TRBJ2-2; d_gene: -; abundance: -; CDR3nt: TGTGCCAGCAGCTTAGTCTGGGGCCCCGGGGAGCTGTTTTTT; CDR3aa: CASSLVWGPGELFF
v_gene: TRBV20-1; j_gene: TRBJ2-5; d_gene: -; abundance: -; CDR3nt: TGCAGTGCTAGAGATGCTGGACAAGACCAAGAGACCCAGTACTTC; CDR3aa: CSARDAGQDQETQYF
v_gene: TRBV5-1; j_gene: TRBJ1-1; d_gene: TRBD1; abundance: -; CDR3nt: TGCGCCAGCAGCTTTAACAGGGGGACTGAAGCTTTCTTT; CDR3aa: CASSFNRGTEAFF
v_gene: TRBV11-1; j_gene: TRBJ2-1; d_gene: TRBD2; abundance: few; CDR3nt: TGTGCCAGCAGCTTTGTCTGGGGGACTAGCGGGTACAATGAGCAGTTCTTC; CDR3aa: CASSFVWGTSGYNEQFF
v_gene: TRBV7-7; j_gene: TRBJ2-5; d_gene: -; abundance: many; CDR3nt: TGTGCCAGCAGCTTTCAGGAGACAGGAGAGACCCAGTACTTC; CDR3aa: CASSFQETGETQYF
v_gene: TRBV6-6; j_gene: TRBJ2-2; d_gene: TRBD1; abundance: many; CDR3nt: TGTGCCAGCAGCATTATGACAGGGGCAACCGGGGAGCTGTTTTTT; CDR3aa: CASSIMTGATGELFF
v_gene: TRBV9; j_gene: TRBJ1-5; d_gene: -; abundance: many; CDR3nt: TGTGCCAGCAGCGTAGCTCTCAGCCCAGTCAATCAGCCCCAGCATTTT; CDR3aa: CASSVALSPVNQPQHF
v_gene: TRBV29-1; j_gene: TRBJ1-1; d_gene: -; abundance: few; CDR3nt: TGCAGCGTAATTAGGGGACTCGCTGAAGCTTTCTTT; CDR3aa: CSVIRGLAEAFF
v_gene: TRBV12-3/TRBV12-4; j_gene: TRBJ1-4; d_gene: TRBD1; abundance: few; CDR3nt: TGTGCCAGCAGTCCAAGGACAGGGAACTCTGAAAAACTGTTTTTT; CDR3aa: CASSPRTGNSEKLFF
v_gene: TRBV19; j_gene: TRBJ1-5; d_gene: -; abundance: many; CDR3nt: TGTGCCAGTAGCAGAAGGGATAGCAATCAGCCCCAGCATTTT; CDR3aa: CASSRRDSNQPQHF
v_gene: TRBV12-3/TRBV12-4; j_gene: TRBJ2-5; d_gene: -; abundance: few; CDR3nt: TGTGCCAGCAGCCCGGGACAGGGACTAGAAGGGGGAGAAACCCAGTACTTC; CDR3aa: CASSPGQGLEGGETQYF
v_gene: TRBV6-1; j_gene: TRBJ2-7; d_gene: -; abundance: many; CDR3nt: TGTGCCAGCAGTCAAAGACAAGCATCCTACGAGCAGTACTTC; CDR3aa: CASSQRQASYEQYF
v_gene: TRBV3-1; j_gene: TRBJ2-7; d_gene: -; abundance: -; CDR3nt: TGTGCCAGCAGCCAAGATAGGGCCTCCTACGAGCAGTACTTC; CDR3aa: CASSQDRASYEQYF
v_gene: TRBV9; j_gene: TRBJ2-3; d_gene: -; abundance: many; CDR3nt: TGTGCCAGCAGCGTAGCGGTGGTAGATACGCAGTATTTT; CDR3aa: CASSVAVVDTQYF
v_gene: TRBV5-1; j_gene: TRBJ2-1; d_gene: TRBD1; abundance: many; CDR3nt: TGCGCCAGCAGCCGCCGCGACAGGGGACACAATGAGCAGTTCTTC; CDR3aa: CASSRRDRGHNEQFF
v_gene: TRBV20-1; j_gene: TRBJ1-5; d_gene: -; abundance: few; CDR3nt: TGCAGTGCTAGAGGCAACCCCAATCAGCCCCAGCATTTT; CDR3aa: CSARGNPNQPQHF
v_gene: TRBV12-3/TRBV12-4; j_gene: TRBJ2-3; d_gene: TRBD2; abundance: many; CDR3nt: TGTGCCAGTAGCGGGAGTAGCACAGATACGCAGTATTTT; CDR3aa: CASSGSSTDTQYF
v_gene: TRBV19; j_gene: TRBJ2-5; d_gene: -; abundance: -; CDR3nt: TGTGCCAGTAGTATAGGAAGCCAAGAGACCCAGTACTTC; CDR3aa: CASSIGSQETQYF
v_gene: TRBV5-1; j_gene: TRBJ1-2; d_gene: TRBD1; abundance: few; CDR3nt: TGCGCCAGCAGCCTGACGGGACAGGGGGAGGATGGCTACACCTTC; CDR3aa: CASSLTGQGEDGYTF
v_gene: TRBV7-8; j_gene: TRBJ1-6; d_gene: -; abundance: few; CDR3nt: TGTGCCAGCAGCCGGAACCGAGGACGGACCTATAATTCACCCCTCCACTTT; CDR3aa: CASSRNRGRTYNSPLHF
v_gene: TRBV12-3/TRBV12-4; j_gene: TRBJ1-5; d_gene: -; abundance: many; CDR3nt: TGTGCCAGCAGTTTTGTGGAAGGCTACAATCAGCCCCAGCATTTT; CDR3aa: CASSFVEGYNQPQHF
v_gene: TRBV7-7; j_gene: TRBJ2-5; d_gene: -; abundance: -; CDR3nt: TGTGCCAGCAGCTGGGCGGTCCTAGGGACCCAGTACTTC; CDR3aa: CASSWAVLGTQYF
v_gene: TRBV19; j_gene: TRBJ2-6; d_gene: -; abundance: -; CDR3nt: TGTGCCAGTAGTATTGCAGGGCCACACTCTGGGGCCAACGTCCTGACTTTC; CDR3aa: CASSIAGPHSGANVLTF
v_gene: TRBV15; j_gene: TRBJ1-5; d_gene: -; abundance: -; CDR3nt: TGTGCCACCAGCAGAGCCCAAGCCACCACCAATCAGCCCCAGCATTTT; CDR3aa: CATSRAQATTNQPQHF
v_gene: TRBV7-8; j_gene: TRBJ2-5; d_gene: -; abundance: few; CDR3nt: TGTGCCAGCAGCCCAGGGGCGAGTCGAGAGACCCAGTACTTC; CDR3aa: CASSPGASRETQYF
v_gene: TRBV27; j_gene: TRBJ2-5; d_gene: TRBD2; abundance: many; CDR3nt: TGTGCCAGCAGTCCGAGTCCCCCGGGGACTAGGATTCAAGAGACCCAGTACTTC; CDR3aa: CASSPSPPGTRIQETQYF